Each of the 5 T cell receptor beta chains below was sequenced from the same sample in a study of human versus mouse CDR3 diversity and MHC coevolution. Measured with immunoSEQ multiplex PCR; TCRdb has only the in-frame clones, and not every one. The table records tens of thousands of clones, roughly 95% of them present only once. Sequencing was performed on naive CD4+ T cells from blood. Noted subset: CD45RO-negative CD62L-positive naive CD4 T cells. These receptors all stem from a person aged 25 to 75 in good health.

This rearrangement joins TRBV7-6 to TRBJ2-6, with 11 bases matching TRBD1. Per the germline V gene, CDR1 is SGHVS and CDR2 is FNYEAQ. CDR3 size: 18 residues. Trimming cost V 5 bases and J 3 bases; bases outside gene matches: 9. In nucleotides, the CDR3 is TGTGCCAGCAGCCCTACACCGGGACAGGGGGTTGGGGCCAACGTCCTGACTTTC. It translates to CASSPTPGQGVGANVLTF. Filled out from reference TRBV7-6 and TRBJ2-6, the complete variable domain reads GAGVSQSPRYKVTKRGQDVALRCDPISGHVSLYWYRQALGQGPEFLTYFNYEAQQDKSGLPNDRFSAERPEGSISTLTIQRTEQRDSAMYRCASSPTPGQGVGANVLTFGAGSRLTVL.

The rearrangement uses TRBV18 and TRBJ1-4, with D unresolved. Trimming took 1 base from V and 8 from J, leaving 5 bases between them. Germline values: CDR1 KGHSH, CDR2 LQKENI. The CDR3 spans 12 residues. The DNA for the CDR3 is TGTGCCAGCTCACCACGGAGGGAAAAACTGTTTTTT. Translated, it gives CASSPRREKLFF. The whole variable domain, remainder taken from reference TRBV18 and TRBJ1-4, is NAGVMQNPRHLVRRRGQEARLRCSPMKGHSHVYWYRQLPEEGLKFMVYLQKENIIDESGMPKERFSAEFPKEGPSILRIQQVVRGDSAAYFCASSPRREKLFFGSGTQLSVL.

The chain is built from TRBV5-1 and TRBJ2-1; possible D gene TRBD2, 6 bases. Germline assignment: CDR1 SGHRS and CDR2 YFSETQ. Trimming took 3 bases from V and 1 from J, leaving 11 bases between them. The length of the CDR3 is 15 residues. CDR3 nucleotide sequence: TGCGCCAGCAGCTGGGGACTCCAGTCCTACAATGAGCAGTTCTTC. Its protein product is CASSWGLQSYNEQFF.

Here the CDR3 reads CASSQSLYSTYNEQFF. The CDR3 bases are TGCGCCAGCAGCCAATCCCTCTACTCAACCTACAATGAGCAGTTCTTC. The J gene is TRBJ2-1, the V gene TRBV4-3; D is undetermined. The V gene's germline CDR1 is LGHNA and CDR2 YSLEER. V dropped 2 bases and J dropped 2 bases, with 13 bases sitting between them. The CDR3 consists of 16 residues.

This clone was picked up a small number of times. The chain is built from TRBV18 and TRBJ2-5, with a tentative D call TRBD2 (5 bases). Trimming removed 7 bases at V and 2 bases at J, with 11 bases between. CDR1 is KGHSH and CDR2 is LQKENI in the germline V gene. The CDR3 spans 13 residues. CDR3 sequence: CASFSGLQETQYF. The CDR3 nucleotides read TGTGCCAGCTTCTCCGGACTGCAAGAGACCCAGTACTTC.